This is a list of T cell receptor beta chains from one sample in a study of STAT3 mutations in large granular lymphocyte leukemia. Using immunoSEQ multiplex PCR, the repertoire was profiled, and TCRdb retains in-frame clones only, with some absent. The data contain some 37,000 clones, around nine tenths of them singletons. Sequenced material: PBMCs. Receptor source: a human donor with T large granular lymphocyte leukemia. Some clones in this sample may be carry-over from other donors' samples. CDR3s include the opening cysteine and the closing phenylalanine or tryptophan. The D gene is left open where the match is weak. Clone sizes are given selectively: once, few, many, or a class where the clone is expanded.

TRBJ2-2	.	17	.	TRBV18	TGTGCCAGCTCACCTGGAACGTACAGGACCAACACCGGGGAGCTGTTTTTT	CASSPGTYRTNTGELFF
TRBJ1-1	.	15	TRBD1	TRBV5-1	TGCGCCAGCAGCTTGGCGGACAGGTTGAACACTGAAGCTTTCTTT	CASSLADRLNTEAFF
TRBJ1-2	once	13	.	TRBV6-5	TGTGCCAGCAGTTACTCGAATCGGAGGGGCTACACCTTC	CASSYSNRRGYTF
TRBJ1-6	.	16	TRBD1	TRBV25-1	TGTGCCAGCAGAGAGACAGGGGCCCTGTCCAGTTCACCCCTCCACTTT	CASRETGALSSSPLHF
TRBJ1-2	.	14	.	TRBV6-1	TGTGCCAGCAGTGAAAAAAGGACGGACTATGGCTACACCTTC	CASSEKRTDYGYTF
TRBJ2-7	.	15	.	TRBV4-3	TGCGCCAGCAGCCAAGAGCGACTTGTCTCCTACGAGCAGTACTTC	CASSQERLVSYEQYF
TRBJ2-3	.	14	TRBD2	TRBV29-1	TGCAGCGTCCAGACTAGCGGGGTCCAGGATACGCAGTATTTT	CSVQTSGVQDTQYF
TRBJ1-6	.	14	.	TRBV18	TGTGCCAGCTCACCTTACATTTCCGATTCACCCCTCCACTTT	CASSPYISDSPLHF
TRBJ1-2	.	17	.	TRBV13	TGTGCCAGCAGCTTAGTTAAGATTAGAACAGGGTTAGTCGGCTACACCTTC	CASSLVKIRTGLVGYTF
TRBJ1-1	.	11	.	TRBV29-1	TGCAGCGTTGAAGTCTACACTGAAGCTTTCTTT	CSVEVYTEAFF
TRBJ2-7	.	14	TRBD1	TRBV6-5	TGTGCCAGCAGTCGATCCGACAGGGGCCACGAGCAGTACTTC	CASSRSDRGHEQYF
TRBJ1-5	.	11	.	TRBV20-1	TGCAGTGCTAGAGGTGGGGTCACCCAGCATTTT	CSARGGVTQHF
TRBJ1-5	.	12	.	TRBV7-2	TGTGCCAGCAGCATCGGGGGTGGGCCCCAGCATTTT	CASSIGGGPQHF
TRBJ2-6	.	14	.	TRBV6-5	TGTGCCAGCAGTTGGGGGGTTGGGGCCAACGTCCTGACTTTC	CASSWGVGANVLTF
TRBJ1-1	few	13	.	TRBV9	TGTGCCAGCAGCGTAGTTGGGGACACTGAAGCTTTCTTT	CASSVVGDTEAFF
TRBJ1-1	.	20	TRBD1	TRBV19	TGTGCCAGTAAATCCTTAACCGGGACAGGGGATCTACGGGGTAACACTGAAGCTTTCTTT	CASKSLTGTGDLRGNTEAFF
TRBJ2-3	.	13	.	TRBV4-1	TGCGCCAGCAGCTGGCGGCTTTCCGATACGCAGTATTTT	CASSWRLSDTQYF
TRBJ1-1	.	13	.	TRBV19	TGTGCCAGTAGTATCTGGGGGTATACTGAAGCTTTCTTT	CASSIWGYTEAFF
TRBJ1-2	.	15	TRBD1	TRBV9	TGTGCCAGCGAAAACCGGGACAGGGGCCCCGATGGCTACACCTTC	CASENRDRGPDGYTF
TRBJ2-5	few	12	.	TRBV2	TGTGCCAGCAGTCAAACGGGGGAGACCCAGTACTTC	CASSQTGETQYF
TRBJ1-4	.	15	.	TRBV18	TGTGCCAGCTCACCCCCCGTGGCCCTCGGGGAAAAACTGTTTTTT	CASSPPVALGEKLFF
TRBJ1-6	.	14	.	TRBV5-1	TGCGCCAGCAGCCTGGACAGTAATAATTCACCCCTCCACTTT	CASSLDSNNSPLHF
TRBJ1-1	.	13	.	TRBV13	TGTGCCAGCAGCAATTACAGGGAAACTGAAGCTTTCTTT	CASSNYRETEAFF
TRBJ1-2	.	13	.	TRBV28	TGTGCCAGCAGTAAGAGCCCAGACTATGGCTACACCTTC	CASSKSPDYGYTF